These T cell receptor beta chains were read from a single sample in a study of T cell responses to AZD1222 COVID-19 vaccine. Some clones are missing from TCRdb's copy, which holds only in-frame ones; the method was immunoSEQ multiplex PCR. The sample lists about 54,000 clones; roughly 90% were seen once. The specimen was peripheral blood, collected 28 days after the second AZD1222 dose. The receptors come from an adult who received the AZD1222 COVID-19 vaccine. Each CDR3 is given with its conserved first and last residue. A D gene is named only where the DNA matches it firmly. Clone sizes are given selectively: once, few, many, or a class where the clone is expanded.

J gene: TRBJ1-1
clone size: once
V gene: TRBV6-5
D gene: NA
CDR3 DNA: TGTGCCAGCAGTATTGGACAGATGAACACTGAAGCTTTCTTT
CDR3 protein: CASSIGQMNTEAFF

J gene: TRBJ2-7
clone size: NA
V gene: TRBV19
D gene: TRBD1
CDR3 DNA: TGTGCCAGTAGTATGGGGACAGGGGTCTACGAGCAGTACTTC
CDR3 protein: CASSMGTGVYEQYF

J gene: TRBJ2-6
clone size: NA
V gene: TRBV7-6
D gene: NA
CDR3 DNA: TGTGCCAGCAGCTTAAACCCCGGGGCCAACGTCCTGACTTTC
CDR3 protein: CASSLNPGANVLTF

J gene: TRBJ2-3
clone size: NA
V gene: TRBV7-2
D gene: NA
CDR3 DNA: TGTGCCAGCAGCCCTAGGCCAGACACTAGCACAGATACGCAGTATTTT
CDR3 protein: CASSPRPDTSTDTQYF

J gene: TRBJ1-3
clone size: NA
V gene: TRBV5-5
D gene: NA
CDR3 DNA: TGTGCCAGCAGCTTGGAAAACACCATATATTTT
CDR3 protein: CASSLENTIYF

J gene: TRBJ2-7
clone size: NA
V gene: TRBV6-6
D gene: TRBD2
CDR3 DNA: TGTGCCAGCAGTCCGCCGATAGGGACTAGCGGATACTACGAGCAGTACTTC
CDR3 protein: CASSPPIGTSGYYEQYF

J gene: TRBJ1-4
clone size: NA
V gene: TRBV4-1
D gene: NA
CDR3 DNA: TGCGCCAGCAGCCAAGATTCGGACCTTGGGGAAAAACTGTTTTTT
CDR3 protein: CASSQDSDLGEKLFF

J gene: TRBJ2-1
clone size: NA
V gene: TRBV27
D gene: NA
CDR3 DNA: TGTGCCAGCAGTTTATCGGAGGGTGAGCAGTTCTTC
CDR3 protein: CASSLSEGEQFF

J gene: TRBJ1-2
clone size: NA
V gene: TRBV5-6
D gene: NA
CDR3 DNA: TGTGCCAGCAGGGCAGGGGTAAATGGCTACACCTTC
CDR3 protein: CASRAGVNGYTF

J gene: TRBJ2-1
clone size: NA
V gene: TRBV9
D gene: TRBD2
CDR3 DNA: TGTGCCAGCAGCGTTTCTAGCGGGAGAGGAGAGCAGTTCTTC
CDR3 protein: CASSVSSGRGEQFF

J gene: TRBJ2-2
clone size: NA
V gene: TRBV6-5
D gene: TRBD2
CDR3 DNA: TGTGCCAGCAGTAATAGCGGGAGGGCCTGGGAGCTGTTTTTT
CDR3 protein: CASSNSGRAWELFF

J gene: TRBJ2-5
clone size: NA
V gene: TRBV19
D gene: NA
CDR3 DNA: TGTGCCAGTACGCCCGAAGGGGGAGAGACCCAGTACTTC
CDR3 protein: CASTPEGGETQYF

J gene: TRBJ2-1
clone size: NA
V gene: TRBV6-1
D gene: NA
CDR3 DNA: TGTGCCAGCAGTGAAGGCGGGGCGCGATCCAATGAGCAGTTCTTC
CDR3 protein: CASSEGGARSNEQFF

J gene: TRBJ2-7
clone size: NA
V gene: TRBV5-1
D gene: NA
CDR3 DNA: TGCGCCAGCAGCTTGGGGGCGGGTATCACCTACGAGCAGTACTTC
CDR3 protein: CASSLGAGITYEQYF

J gene: TRBJ2-1
clone size: NA
V gene: TRBV4-1
D gene: TRBD2
CDR3 DNA: TGCGCCAGCAGCCAAGACATCCAGGCACTAGCGGGACGCGAGCAGTTCTTC
CDR3 protein: CASSQDIQALAGREQFF

J gene: TRBJ2-1
clone size: NA
V gene: TRBV7-2
D gene: TRBD2
CDR3 DNA: TGTGCCAGCAGCTTACTAGCGGGGGGATACAATGAGCAGTTCTTC
CDR3 protein: CASSLLAGGYNEQFF

J gene: TRBJ1-2
clone size: many
V gene: TRBV6-5
D gene: NA
CDR3 DNA: TGTGCCAGCAGAACGACAGGTCTAGGCTATGGCTACACCTTC
CDR3 protein: CASRTTGLGYGYTF

J gene: TRBJ1-4
clone size: NA
V gene: TRBV9
D gene: NA
CDR3 DNA: TGTGCCAGCAGCGTCGACCGAAGTAATGAAAAACTGTTTTTT
CDR3 protein: CASSVDRSNEKLFF

J gene: TRBJ1-6
clone size: NA
V gene: TRBV30
D gene: TRBD1
CDR3 DNA: TGTGCCTGGAGCGGACAGGGGACAGGATCACCCCTCCACTTT
CDR3 protein: CAWSGQGTGSPLHF

J gene: TRBJ1-3
clone size: few
V gene: TRBV7-9
D gene: NA
CDR3 DNA: TGTGCCAGCAGCTTAGGAGGCAGGGGATCTGGAAACACCATATATTTT
CDR3 protein: CASSLGGRGSGNTIYF